The rows below give T cell receptor beta chains drawn from one sample of a study of cytomegalovirus exposure and HLA in healthy donors. Sequencing was performed with immunoSEQ multiplex PCR; in TCRdb, only in-frame clones are kept and a portion is missing. The data contain roughly 120,000 clones, around three quarters of them singletons. The sample taken for sequencing was PBMCs. Receptors originate from a woman aged 60-75 years in good health and CMV-seropositive. Both conserved end residues are part of each CDR3. D genes are given only for firm matches. The size entry is marked missing in some rows and otherwise reads once, few, many or a size class.

TRBV7-9,18,TRBJ1-2,NA,NA,CASSLGLVGQTANYGYTF,TGTGCCAGCAGCTTAGGGCTGGTCGGGCAGACAGCTAACTATGGCTACACCTTC
TRBV11-2,15,TRBJ1-2,NA,TRBD1,CATTPGQGGYYGYTF,TGTGCCACCACCCCCGGACAGGGGGGATACTATGGCTACACCTTC
TRBV30,13,TRBJ1-1,NA,NA,CAWNLDRNTEAFF,TGTGCCTGGAACTTGGACAGGAACACTGAAGCTTTCTTT
TRBV5-4,15,TRBJ2-1,NA,NA,CASSLPESSYNEQFF,TGTGCCAGCAGCTTGCCCGAGAGCTCCTACAATGAGCAGTTCTTC
TRBV29-1,14,TRBJ2-3,NA,TRBD1,CSVAGQGVSDTQYF,TGCAGCGTCGCAGGACAGGGGGTATCGGATACGCAGTATTTT
TRBV5-1,18,TRBJ2-2,NA,TRBD2,CASSPAGLAGGDTGELFF,TGCGCCAGCAGCCCCGCGGGACTAGCGGGAGGGGATACCGGGGAGCTGTTTTTT
TRBV5-1,16,TRBJ1-6,NA,TRBD1,CASSYSGRGNNSPLHF,TGCGCCAGCAGCTACTCGGGCAGGGGGAATAATTCACCCCTCCACTTT
TRBV4-3,15,TRBJ1-2,NA,NA,CASSQDGPGDYGYTF,TGCGCCAGCAGCCAAGACGGTCCAGGGGACTATGGCTACACCTTC
TRBV4-3,15,TRBJ1-4,NA,NA,CASSPSSGTNEKLFF,TGCGCCAGCAGCCCCAGCTCGGGAACTAATGAAAAACTGTTTTTT
TRBV7-3,15,TRBJ2-7,NA,NA,CASSLKVGGLYEQYF,TGTGCCAGCAGCTTAAAGGTCGGGGGGCTCTACGAGCAGTACTTC
TRBV9,15,TRBJ2-3,NA,NA,CASSVANGRTDTQYF,TGTGCCAGCAGCGTAGCTAACGGTCGCACAGATACGCAGTATTTT
TRBV30,15,TRBJ1-5,few,TRBD1,CAWSAGTGNNQPQHF,TGTGCCTGGAGTGCCGGGACAGGGAATAATCAGCCCCAGCATTTT
TRBV27,13,TRBJ1-5,NA,NA,CASSFRGRQPQHF,TGTGCCAGCAGTTTTAGGGGTAGGCAGCCCCAGCATTTT
TRBV4-2,16,TRBJ2-1,few,TRBD2,CASSQGSGGSYNEQFF,TGTGCCAGCAGCCAGGGATCGGGGGGCTCCTACAATGAGCAGTTCTTC
TRBV25-1,15,TRBJ1-6,NA,NA,CASSRGSRANSPLHF,TGTGCCAGCAGTAGGGGTAGTAGGGCCAATTCACCCCTCCACTTT
TRBV4-2,17,TRBJ2-5,NA,TRBD2,CASSQDGLAGGQETQYF,TGTGCCAGCAGCCAAGACGGACTAGCGGGAGGCCAAGAGACCCAGTACTTC
TRBV27,16,TRBJ2-1,NA,TRBD2,CASSFVLSGRGNEQFF,TGTGCCAGCAGTTTCGTCCTGAGCGGGAGAGGAAATGAGCAGTTCTTC
TRBV25-1,17,TRBJ1-6,once,NA,CASSEYDATGTNSPLHF,TGTGCCAGCAGTGAATACGACGCGACAGGCACTAATTCACCCCTCCACTTT
TRBV5-1,16,TRBJ2-5,NA,TRBD2,CASSYISGGLQETQYF,TGCGCCAGCAGCTACATTAGCGGGGGGTTACAAGAGACCCAGTACTTC
TRBV19,13,TRBJ2-1,NA,TRBD2,CASKTSGNNEQFF,TGTGCCAGTAAGACTAGCGGGAACAATGAGCAGTTCTTC
TRBV7-3,14,TRBJ2-4,NA,NA,CASSPPGAKNIQYF,TGTGCCAGCAGCCCCCCAGGGGCCAAAAACATTCAGTACTTC
TRBV19,19,TRBJ2-6,NA,TRBD1,CASLRVGTGAFSGANVLTF,TGTGCCAGTCTTCGTGTGGGGACAGGGGCTTTCTCTGGGGCCAACGTCCTGACTTTC